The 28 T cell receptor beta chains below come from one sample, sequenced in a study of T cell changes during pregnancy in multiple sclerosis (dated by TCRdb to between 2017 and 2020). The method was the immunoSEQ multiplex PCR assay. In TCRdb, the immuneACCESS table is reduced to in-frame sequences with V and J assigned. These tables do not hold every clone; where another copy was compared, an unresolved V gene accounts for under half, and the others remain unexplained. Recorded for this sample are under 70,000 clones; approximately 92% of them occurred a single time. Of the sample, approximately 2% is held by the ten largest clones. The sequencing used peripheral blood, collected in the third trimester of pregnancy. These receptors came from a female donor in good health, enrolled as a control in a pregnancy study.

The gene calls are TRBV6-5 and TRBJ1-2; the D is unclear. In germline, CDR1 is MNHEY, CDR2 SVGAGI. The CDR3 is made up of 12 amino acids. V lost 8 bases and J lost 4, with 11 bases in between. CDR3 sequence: CASLDGGYGYTF. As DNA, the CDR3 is TGTGCCAGCCTGGACGGAGGCTATGGCTACACCTTC.

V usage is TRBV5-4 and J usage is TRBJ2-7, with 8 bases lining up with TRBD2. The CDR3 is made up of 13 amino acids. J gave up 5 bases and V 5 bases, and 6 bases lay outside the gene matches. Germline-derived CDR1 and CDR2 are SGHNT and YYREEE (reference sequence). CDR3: CASSRGGTDEQYF. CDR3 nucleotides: TGTGCCAGCAGTCGGGGGGGCACGGACGAGCAGTACTTC.

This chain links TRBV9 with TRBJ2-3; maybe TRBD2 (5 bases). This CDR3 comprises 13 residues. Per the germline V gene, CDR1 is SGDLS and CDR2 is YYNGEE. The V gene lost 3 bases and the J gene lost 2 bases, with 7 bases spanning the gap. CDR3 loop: CASSAEVTDTQYF. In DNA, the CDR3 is TGTGCCAGCAGCGCGGAGGTCACAGATACGCAGTATTTT.

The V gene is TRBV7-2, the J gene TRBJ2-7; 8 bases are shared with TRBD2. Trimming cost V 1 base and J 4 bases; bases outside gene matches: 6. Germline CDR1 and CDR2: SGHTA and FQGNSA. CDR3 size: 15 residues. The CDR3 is CASSLDRGRIYEQYF. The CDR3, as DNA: TGTGCCAGCAGCTTAGATCGCGGGAGGATATACGAGCAGTACTTC. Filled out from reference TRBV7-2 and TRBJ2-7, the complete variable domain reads GAGVSQSPSNKVTEKGKDVELRCDPISGHTALYWYRQSLGQGLEFLIYFQGNSAPDKSGLPSDRFSAERTGGSVSTLTIQRTQQEDSAVYLCASSLDRGRIYEQYFGPGTRLTVT.

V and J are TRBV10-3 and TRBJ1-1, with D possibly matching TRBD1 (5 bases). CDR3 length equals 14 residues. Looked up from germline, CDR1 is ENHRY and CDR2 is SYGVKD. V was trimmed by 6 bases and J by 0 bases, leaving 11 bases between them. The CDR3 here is CAISTGGMNTEAFF. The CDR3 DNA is TGTGCCATCAGCACCGGGGGAATGAACACTGAAGCTTTCTTT.

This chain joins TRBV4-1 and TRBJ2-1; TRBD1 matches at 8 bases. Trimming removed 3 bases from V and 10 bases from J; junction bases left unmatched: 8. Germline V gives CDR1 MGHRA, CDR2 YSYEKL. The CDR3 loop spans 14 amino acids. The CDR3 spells CASSQGQVTREQFF. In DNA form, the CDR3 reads TGCGCCAGCAGCCAGGGACAGGTGACCAGGGAGCAGTTCTTC.

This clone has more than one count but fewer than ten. As DNA, the CDR3 is TGTGCCAGCAGGCGCGGGGGAACGAACACCGGGGAGCTGTTTTTT. Translation gives CASRRGGTNTGELFF. This chain uses TRBV7-2 with TRBJ2-2, with TRBD2 matching over 7 bases. This CDR3 is built from 15 residues. Losses at the gene ends were 6 bases for V and 0 bases for J; bases not matched to a gene: 4. Germline V gene lookup returns CDR1 SGHTA and CDR2 FQGNSA.

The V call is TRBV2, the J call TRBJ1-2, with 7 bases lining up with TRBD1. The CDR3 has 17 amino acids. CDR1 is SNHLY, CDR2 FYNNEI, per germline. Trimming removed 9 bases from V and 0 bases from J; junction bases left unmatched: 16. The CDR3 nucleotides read TGTGCCAGAACAAAACGCCCGGGGACAGCTTCTAACTATGGCTACACCTTC. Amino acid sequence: CARTKRPGTASNYGYTF.

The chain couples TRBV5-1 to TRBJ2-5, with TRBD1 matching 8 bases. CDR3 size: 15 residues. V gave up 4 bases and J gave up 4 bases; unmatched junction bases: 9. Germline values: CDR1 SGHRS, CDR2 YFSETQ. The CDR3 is CASSPGQGIGETQYF. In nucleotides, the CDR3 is TGCGCCAGCAGCCCCGGACAGGGAATTGGAGAGACCCAGTACTTC.

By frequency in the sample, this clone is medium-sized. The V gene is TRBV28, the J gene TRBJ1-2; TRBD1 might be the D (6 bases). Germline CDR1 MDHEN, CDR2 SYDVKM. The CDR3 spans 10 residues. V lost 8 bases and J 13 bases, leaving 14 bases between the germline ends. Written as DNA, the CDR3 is TGTGCCAGCCGTGGGACATCTTTCACCTTC. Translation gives CASRGTSFTF.

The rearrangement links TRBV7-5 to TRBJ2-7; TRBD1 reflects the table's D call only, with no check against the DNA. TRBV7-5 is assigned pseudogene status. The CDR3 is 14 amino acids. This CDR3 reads CAALSGTGAYEQYF. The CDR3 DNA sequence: TGTGCCGCACTGTCCGGGACAGGAGCCTACGAGCAGTACTTC.

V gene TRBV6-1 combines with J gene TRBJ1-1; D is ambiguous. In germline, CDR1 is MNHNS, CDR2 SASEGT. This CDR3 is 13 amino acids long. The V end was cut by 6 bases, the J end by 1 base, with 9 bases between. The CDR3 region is CASSRNRNTEAFF. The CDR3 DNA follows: TGTGCCAGCAGCAGAAACAGGAACACTGAAGCTTTCTTT.

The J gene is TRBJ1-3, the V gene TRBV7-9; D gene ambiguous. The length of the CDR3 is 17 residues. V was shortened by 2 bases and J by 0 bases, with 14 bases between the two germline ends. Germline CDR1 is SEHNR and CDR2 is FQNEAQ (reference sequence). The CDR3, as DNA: TGTGCCAGCAGCTTAAGAGGGTCCCTCTACTCTGGAAACACCATATATTTT. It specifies CASSLRGSLYSGNTIYF. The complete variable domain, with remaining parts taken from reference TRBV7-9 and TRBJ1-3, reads DTGVSQNPRHKITKRGQNVTFRCDPISEHNRLYWYRQTLGQGPEFLTYFQNEAQLEKSRLLSDRFSAERPKGSFSTLEIQRTEQGDSAMYLCASSLRGSLYSGNTIYFGEGSWLTVV.

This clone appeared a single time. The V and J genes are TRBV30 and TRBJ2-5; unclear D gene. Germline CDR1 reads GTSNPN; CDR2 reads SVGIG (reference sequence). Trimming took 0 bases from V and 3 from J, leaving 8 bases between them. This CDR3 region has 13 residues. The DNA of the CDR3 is TGTGCCTGGAGTGTACTCTCCAAAGAGACCCAGTACTTC. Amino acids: CAWSVLSKETQYF.

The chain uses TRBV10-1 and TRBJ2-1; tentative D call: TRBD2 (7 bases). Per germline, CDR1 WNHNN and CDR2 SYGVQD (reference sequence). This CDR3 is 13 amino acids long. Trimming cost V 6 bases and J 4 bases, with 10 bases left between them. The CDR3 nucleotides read TGCGCCAGCAGCGGGGGGCCTTACAATGAGCAGTTCTTC. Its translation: CASSGGPYNEQFF.

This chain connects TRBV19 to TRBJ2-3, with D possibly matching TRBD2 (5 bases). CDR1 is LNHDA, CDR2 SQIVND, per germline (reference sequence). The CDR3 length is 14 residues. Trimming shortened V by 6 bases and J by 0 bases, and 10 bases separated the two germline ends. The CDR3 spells CASRDLASTDTQYF. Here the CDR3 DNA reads TGTGCCAGTAGGGACTTAGCTAGCACAGATACGCAGTATTTT.

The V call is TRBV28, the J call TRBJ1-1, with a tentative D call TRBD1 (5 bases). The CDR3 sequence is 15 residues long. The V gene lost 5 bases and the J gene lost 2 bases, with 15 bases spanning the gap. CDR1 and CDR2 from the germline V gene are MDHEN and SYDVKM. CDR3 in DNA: TGTGCCAGCAGTGGGGCCGACAGTCAAAACACTGAAGCTTTCTTT. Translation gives CASSGADSQNTEAFF.

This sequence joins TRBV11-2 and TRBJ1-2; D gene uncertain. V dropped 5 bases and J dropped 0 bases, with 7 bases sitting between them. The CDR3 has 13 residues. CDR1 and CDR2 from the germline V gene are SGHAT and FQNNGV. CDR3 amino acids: CASSQTANYGYTF. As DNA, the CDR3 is TGTGCCAGCAGCCAAACAGCTAACTATGGCTACACCTTC.

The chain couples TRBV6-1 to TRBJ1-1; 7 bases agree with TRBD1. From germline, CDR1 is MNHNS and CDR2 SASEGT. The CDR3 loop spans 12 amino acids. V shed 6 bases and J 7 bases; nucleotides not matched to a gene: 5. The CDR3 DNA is TGTGCCAGCAGACGGACAGGAGATGAAGCTTTCTTT. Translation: CASRRTGDEAFF.

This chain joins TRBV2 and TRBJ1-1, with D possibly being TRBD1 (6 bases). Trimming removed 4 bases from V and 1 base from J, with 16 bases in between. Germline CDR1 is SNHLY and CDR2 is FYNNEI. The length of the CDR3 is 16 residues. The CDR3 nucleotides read TGTGCCAGCAGTGCGGACAGCTTTCGCCCGAACACTGAAGCTTTCTTT. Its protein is CASSADSFRPNTEAFF.

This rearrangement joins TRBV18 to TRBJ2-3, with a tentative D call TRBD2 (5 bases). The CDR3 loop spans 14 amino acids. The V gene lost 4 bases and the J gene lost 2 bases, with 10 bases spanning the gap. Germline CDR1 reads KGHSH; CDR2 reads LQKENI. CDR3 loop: CASSQMTTTDTQYF. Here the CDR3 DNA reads TGTGCCAGCTCACAGATGACTACCACAGATACGCAGTATTTT.

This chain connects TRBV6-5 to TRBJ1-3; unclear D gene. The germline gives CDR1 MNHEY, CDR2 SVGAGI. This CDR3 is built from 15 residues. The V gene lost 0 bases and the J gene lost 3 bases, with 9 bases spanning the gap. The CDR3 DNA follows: TGTGCCAGCAGTTACTCCAGTTCCGTTGGAAACACCATATATTTT. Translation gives CASSYSSSVGNTIYF.

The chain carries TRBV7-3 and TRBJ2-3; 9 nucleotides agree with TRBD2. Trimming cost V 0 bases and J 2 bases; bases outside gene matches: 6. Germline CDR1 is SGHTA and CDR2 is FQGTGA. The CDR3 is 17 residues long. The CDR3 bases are TGTGCCAGCAGCTTAACTTGGCGGGGGGGGGACACAGATACGCAGTATTTT. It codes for CASSLTWRGGDTDTQYF. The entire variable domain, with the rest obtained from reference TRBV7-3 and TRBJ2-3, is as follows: GAGVSQTPSNKVTEKGKYVELRCDPISGHTALYWYRQSLGQGPEFLIYFQGTGAADDSGLPNDRFFAVRPEGSVSTLKIQRTERGDSAVYLCASSLTWRGGDTDTQYFGPGTRLTVL.

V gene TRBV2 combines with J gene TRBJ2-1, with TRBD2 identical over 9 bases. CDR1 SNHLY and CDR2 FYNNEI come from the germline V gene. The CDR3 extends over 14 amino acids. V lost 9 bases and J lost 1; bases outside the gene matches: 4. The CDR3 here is CASLAGESYNEQFF. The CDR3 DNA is TGTGCCAGTTTAGCGGGAGAGTCCTACAATGAGCAGTTCTTC. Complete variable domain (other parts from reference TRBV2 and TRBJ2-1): EPEVTQTPSHQVTQMGQEVILRCVPISNHLYFYWYRQILGQKVEFLVSFYNNEISEKSEIFDDQFSVERPDGSNFTLKIRSTKLEDSAMYFCASLAGESYNEQFFGPGTRLTVL.

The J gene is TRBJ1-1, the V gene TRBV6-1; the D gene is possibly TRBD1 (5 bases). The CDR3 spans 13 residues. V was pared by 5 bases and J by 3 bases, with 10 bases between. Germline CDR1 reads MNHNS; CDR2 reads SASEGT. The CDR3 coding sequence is TGTGCCAGCAGTAAGACAGCTGACACTGAAGCTTTCTTT. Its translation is CASSKTADTEAFF.

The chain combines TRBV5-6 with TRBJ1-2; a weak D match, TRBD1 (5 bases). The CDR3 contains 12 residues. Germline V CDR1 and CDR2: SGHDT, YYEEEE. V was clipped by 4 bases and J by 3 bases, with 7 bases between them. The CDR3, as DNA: TGTGCCAGCAGCGGGGCAGACTATGGCTACACCTTC. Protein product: CASSGADYGYTF. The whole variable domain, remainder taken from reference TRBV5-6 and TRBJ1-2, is DAGVTQSPTHLIKTRGQQVTLRCSPKSGHDTVSWYQQALGQGPQFIFQYYEEEERQRGNFPDRFSGHQFPNYSSELNVNALLLGDSALYLCASSGADYGYTFGSGTRLTVV.

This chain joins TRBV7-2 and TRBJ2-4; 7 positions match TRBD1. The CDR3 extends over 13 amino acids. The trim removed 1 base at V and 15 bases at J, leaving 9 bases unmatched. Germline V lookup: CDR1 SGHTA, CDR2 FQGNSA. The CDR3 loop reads CASSLVGGGGVYF. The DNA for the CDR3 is TGTGCCAGCAGCTTAGTAGGGGGCGGTGGGGTGTACTTC.

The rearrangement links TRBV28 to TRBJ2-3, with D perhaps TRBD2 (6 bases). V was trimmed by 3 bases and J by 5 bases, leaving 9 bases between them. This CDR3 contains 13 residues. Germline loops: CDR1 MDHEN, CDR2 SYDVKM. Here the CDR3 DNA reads TGTGCCAGCAGTTTTGGGGGGATAGATACGCAGTATTTT. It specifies CASSFGGIDTQYF.